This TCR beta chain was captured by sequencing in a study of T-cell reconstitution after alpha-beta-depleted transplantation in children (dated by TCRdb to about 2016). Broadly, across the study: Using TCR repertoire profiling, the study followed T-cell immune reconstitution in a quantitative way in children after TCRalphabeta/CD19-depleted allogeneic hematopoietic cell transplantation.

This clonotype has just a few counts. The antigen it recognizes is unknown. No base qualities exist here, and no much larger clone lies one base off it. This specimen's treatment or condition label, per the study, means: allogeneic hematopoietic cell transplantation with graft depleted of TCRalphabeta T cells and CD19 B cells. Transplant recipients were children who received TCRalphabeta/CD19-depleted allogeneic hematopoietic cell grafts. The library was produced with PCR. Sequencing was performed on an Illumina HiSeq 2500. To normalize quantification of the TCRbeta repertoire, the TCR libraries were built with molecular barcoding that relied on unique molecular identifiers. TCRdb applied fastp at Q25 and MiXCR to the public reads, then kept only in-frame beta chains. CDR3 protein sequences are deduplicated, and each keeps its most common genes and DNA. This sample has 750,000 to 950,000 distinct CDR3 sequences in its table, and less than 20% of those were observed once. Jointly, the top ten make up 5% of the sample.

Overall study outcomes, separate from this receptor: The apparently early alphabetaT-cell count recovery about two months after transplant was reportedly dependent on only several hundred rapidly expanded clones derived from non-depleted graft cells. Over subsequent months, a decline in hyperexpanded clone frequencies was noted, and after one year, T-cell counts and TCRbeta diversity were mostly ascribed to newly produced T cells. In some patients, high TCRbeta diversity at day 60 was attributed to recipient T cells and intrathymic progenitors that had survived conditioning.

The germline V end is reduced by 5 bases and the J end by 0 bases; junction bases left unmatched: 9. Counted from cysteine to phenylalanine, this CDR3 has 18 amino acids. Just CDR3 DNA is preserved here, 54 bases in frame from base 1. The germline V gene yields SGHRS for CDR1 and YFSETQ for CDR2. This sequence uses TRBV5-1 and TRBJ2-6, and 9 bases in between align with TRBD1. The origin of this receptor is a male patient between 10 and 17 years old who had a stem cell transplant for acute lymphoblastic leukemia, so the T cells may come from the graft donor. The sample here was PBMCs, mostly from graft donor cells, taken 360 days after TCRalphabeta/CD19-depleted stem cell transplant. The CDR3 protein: CASRETGQGFSGANVLTF. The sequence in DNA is TGCGCCAGCAGAGAAACGGGACAGGGATTCTCTGGGGCCAACGTCCTGACTTTC.